This TCR beta chain was sequenced for a study of blood T cell repertoires in COVID-19 (dated by TCRdb to the early 2020s). Study-level background: Samples covering the acute and convalescent phases of COVID-19 were provided by collaborators in the United States, Italy and Spain. The prospective study material was composed of cDNA or gDNA derived from T cells, B-cell-depleted T cells, or PBMCs. The dataset comprised deeply sampled blood TCRbeta repertoires from subjects exposed to, actively infected with, or recovered from COVID-19. A freely available public database, intended as a resource for researchers studying the immune response to SARS-CoV-2, is where the repertoires were released. Samples were obtained from the ongoing ImmuneRACE study (first 160 participants) and from 1,000 to 1,500 subjects provided by 6 global collaborators. A de-identified subject ID, COVID-19 status, age in years and sex were almost always included in the sample metadata. Where available, HLA class I and class II types were obtained from metadata supplied by the sample provider rather than from assay-based typing. Points the paper makes about the study in general: Clinical and demographic metadata were provided uncurated, with the amount varying by source and participant.

From its cysteine to its phenylalanine, the CDR3 spans 16 amino acids. The sequence is cut down to CDR3 DNA, 48 bases in frame from base 1. CDR1 MNHEY and CDR2 SVGAGI are derived from the germline V gene. V and J are trimmed by 2 bases and 5 bases, and the gene matches miss 6 bases of the junction. This clone occurred a few times. This receptor's antigen is unknown. The input lacks base qualities; no much larger clone sits a single base away. Participants in the prospective study were aged about 18 to 90 years, lived in under 30 United States geographic areas, and enrolled through a virtual design. To assign participants to cohorts, the prospective study relied on clinical history that participants themselves reported in a screening survey and a study questionnaire. Recovered participants in ImmuneRACE Cohort 3 were defined by two consecutive negative NP/OP PCR tests, clearance by a healthcare professional, or resolution of symptoms. In the prospective study, mobile phlebotomists collected whole blood, serum and a nasopharyngeal or oropharyngeal swab from each participant. Prospective study participants could optionally give additional blood draws and questionnaires over a roughly two-month period. Before DNA extraction, blood samples from the prospective study were shipped at room temperature or frozen.

The immunoSEQ Assay, a bias-controlled multiplex PCR, was used to amplify TCRbeta CDR3 regions from genomic DNA. The paper's processing steps were these. The number of nucleated cells in each sample was estimated from the amplification of reference gene primers within the assay. To quantify the absolute abundance of each unique TCRbeta CDR3 rearrangement, sequence reads were collapsed and filtered. For each sample, productive Simpson clonality was calculated by taking the square root of Simpson's diversity index across productive rearrangements. Held by TCRdb, this immuneACCESS table contains in-frame sequences only and omits some clones. Under half of the omission traces to an unresolved V gene where checked; the cause of the rest is unknown. Clone size and the V and J calls come from that table; the DNA yielded D and trimming. The sample table records about 280,000 clones; roughly 85% of these occur just once. Jointly, the top ten make up roughly 6.3% of the sample.

Sequenced sample: PBMCs or T cells enriched from blood (not recorded which). The rearranged segments are TRBV6-5 and TRBJ1-6; TRBD1 fits 7 bases in the junction. The clonotype originates from a woman in her 40s who had recovered from COVID-19. The bases read TGTGCCAGCAGTTACGGACTGACAGGGCATAATTCACCCCTCCACTTT. Its product reads: CASSYGLTGHNSPLHF.